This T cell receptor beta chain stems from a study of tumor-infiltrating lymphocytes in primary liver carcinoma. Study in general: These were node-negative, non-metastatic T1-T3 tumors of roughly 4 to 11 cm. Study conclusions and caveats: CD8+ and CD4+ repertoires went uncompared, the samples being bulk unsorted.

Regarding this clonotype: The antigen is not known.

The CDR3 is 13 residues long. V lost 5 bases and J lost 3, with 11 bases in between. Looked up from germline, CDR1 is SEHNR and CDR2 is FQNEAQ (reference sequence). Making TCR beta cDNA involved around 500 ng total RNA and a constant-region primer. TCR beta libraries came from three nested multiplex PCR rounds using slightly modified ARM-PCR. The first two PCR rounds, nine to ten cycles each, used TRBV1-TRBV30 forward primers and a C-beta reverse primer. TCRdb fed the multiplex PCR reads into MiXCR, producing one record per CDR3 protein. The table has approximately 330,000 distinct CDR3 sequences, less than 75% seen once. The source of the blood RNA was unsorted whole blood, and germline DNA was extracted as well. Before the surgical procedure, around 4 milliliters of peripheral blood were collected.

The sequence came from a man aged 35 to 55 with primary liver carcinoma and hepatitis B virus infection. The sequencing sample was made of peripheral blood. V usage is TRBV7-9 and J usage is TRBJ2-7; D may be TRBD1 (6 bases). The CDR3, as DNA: TGTGCCAGCAGCCCAGGCAGGGGCTACGAGCAGTACTTC. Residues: CASSPGRGYEQYF.